This T cell receptor beta chain emerged from a study of blood T cell repertoires in COVID-19. Whole-study context: Acute and convalescent COVID-19 specimens originated in the United States, Italy and Spain. T cells, B-cell-depleted T cells, or PBMCs supplied cDNA or gDNA.

Allocation to cohorts depended on clinical history reported by the participants. V lost 5 bases and J 3 bases, leaving 8 bases between the germline ends. This CDR3 has 13 residues. Germline V gene sequence: CDR1 MDHEN, CDR2 SYDVKM. In the original processing: Scientists estimated how many nucleated cells there were by amplifying reference gene primers. Profiling relied on immunoSEQ multiplex PCR, and the TCRdb table lists in-frame clones only, not all of them. D and trimming were read from the DNA, whereas the V and J calls and clone size are those reported in that table. The data contain a few hundred thousand clones, approximately 92% of them singletons.

The sequenced material came from PBMCs or T cells enriched from blood (not recorded which). V and J are TRBV28 and TRBJ2-1, with D hard to call. The sequence was obtained from a man aged 18 to 35 who had recovered from COVID-19. DNA for the CDR3: TGTGCCAGCAGTATCTCGGGCTACAATGAGCAGTTCTTC. Translated, it gives CASSISGYNEQFF.